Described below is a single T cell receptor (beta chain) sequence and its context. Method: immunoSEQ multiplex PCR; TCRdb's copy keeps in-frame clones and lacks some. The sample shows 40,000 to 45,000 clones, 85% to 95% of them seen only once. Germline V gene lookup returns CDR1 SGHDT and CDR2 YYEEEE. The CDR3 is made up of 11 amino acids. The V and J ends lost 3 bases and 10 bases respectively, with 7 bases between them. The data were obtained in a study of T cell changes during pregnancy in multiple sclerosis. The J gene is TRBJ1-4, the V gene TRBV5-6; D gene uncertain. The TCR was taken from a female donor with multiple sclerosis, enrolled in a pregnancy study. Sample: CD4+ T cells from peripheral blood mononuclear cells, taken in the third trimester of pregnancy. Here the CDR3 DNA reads TGTGCCAGCAGCTGCATTAGAAAACTGTTTTTT. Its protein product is CASSCIRKLFF.